The 27 T cell receptor beta chains presented below share a single source sample, sequenced in a study of T cell responses to AZD1222 COVID-19 vaccine. Sequencing was performed with immunoSEQ multiplex PCR; in TCRdb, only in-frame clones are kept and a portion is missing. Found here are nearly 90,000 clones, approximately 91% of them singletons; the top ten hold about 5.8%. The sequenced sample was peripheral blood, obtained on day 0 of AZD1222 vaccination. The origin of the receptors is an adult in good health.

V usage is TRBV7-2 and J usage is TRBJ2-1; 8 positions agree with TRBD2. J was trimmed by 6 bases and V by 4 bases; bases with no gene match: 11. The CDR3 has 16 amino acids. The V gene's germline CDR1 is SGHTA and CDR2 FQGNSA. CDR3 DNA: TGTGCCAGCAGCTCCCCCGGGACTAGAGTGGCCAATGAGCAGTTCTTC. Translating it yields CASSSPGTRVANEQFF.

In nucleotides, the CDR3 is TGCGCCAGCAGCGCGCAGGGGGCCGGCTATGGCTACACCTTC. Its translation: CASSAQGAGYGYTF. The chain carries TRBV5-1 and TRBJ1-2; 8 positions agree with TRBD1. The CDR3 extends over 14 amino acids. V lost 4 bases and J lost 4; bases outside the gene matches: 6. Germline CDR1 is SGHRS and CDR2 is YFSETQ. Complete variable domain (other parts from reference TRBV5-1 and TRBJ1-2): KAGVTQTPRYLIKTRGQQVTLSCSPISGHRSVSWYQQTPGQGLQFLFEYFSETQRNKGNFPGRFSGRQFSNSRSEMNVSTLELGDSALYLCASSAQGAGYGYTFGSGTRLTVV.

The chain has TRBV20-1 and TRBJ2-7; TRBD1 aligns across 7 bases. The germline gives CDR1 DFQATT, CDR2 SNEGSKA (reference sequence). V shed 5 bases and J 3 bases; nucleotides not matched to a gene: 1. The CDR3 covers 11 residues. The CDR3 is CSARDSYEQYF. The CDR3 DNA is TGCAGTGCTCGGGACAGCTACGAGCAGTACTTC.

The V call is TRBV7-9, the J call TRBJ2-5; 9 nucleotides align to TRBD2. The CDR3 length is 17 residues. Germline CDR1 is SEHNR and CDR2 is FQNEAQ (reference sequence). V was pared by 2 bases and J by 3 bases, with 10 bases of the junction left unmatched. DNA of the CDR3: TGTGCCAGCAGCTTAAGGCGTGGACTAGCGCAGAAAGAGACCCAGTACTTC. Its translation: CASSLRRGLAQKETQYF.

Details on this clone: Mismatch with germline at one junction end may stem from a read error. The V and J genes are TRBV29-1 and TRBJ1-1, with 7 bases fitting TRBD1. The CDR3 has 13 residues. Germline values: CDR1 SQVTM, CDR2 ANQGSEA. The CDR3 coding sequence is TGCAGCGCTGAAACAGGGGTGAACACTGAAGCTTTCTTT. It is translated as CSAETGVNTEAFF.

This sequence joins TRBV28 and TRBJ2-1; D call uncertain. The CDR3 is made up of 9 amino acids. Per germline, CDR1 MDHEN and CDR2 SYDVKM. The CDR3 region has the DNA TGTGGGGGTTACAATGAGCAGTTCTTC. Amino acid sequence: CGGYNEQFF.

The V and J genes are TRBV20-1 and TRBJ2-3; 8 bases agree with TRBD1. CDR3 size: 15 residues. Germline assignment: CDR1 DFQATT and CDR2 SNEGSKA (reference sequence). V lost 3 bases and J lost 1; bases outside the gene matches: 6. The CDR3 DNA reads TGCAGTGCTAGTAATAACAGGGGGGGCACAGATACGCAGTATTTT. It yields the protein CSASNNRGGTDTQYF.

The chain combines TRBV7-9 with TRBJ1-1; the D is unclear. V lost 2 bases and J lost 5, with 9 bases in between. Germline values: CDR1 SEHNR, CDR2 FQNEAQ (reference sequence). This CDR3 contains 13 residues. CDR3 loop: CASSLTRDTEAFF. The CDR3 nucleotides read TGTGCCAGCAGCTTAACGAGGGATACTGAAGCTTTCTTT.

This clone was seen once. The chain carries TRBV28 and TRBJ1-1; no clear D. Germline V CDR1 and CDR2: MDHEN, SYDVKM. The CDR3 runs to 14 residues. Trimming removed 3 bases from V and 5 bases from J, with 13 bases in between. The CDR3 DNA reads as TGTGCCAGCAGTTTGAGACCGGCGGAGACTGAAGCTTTCTTT. Encoded protein: CASSLRPAETEAFF.

This chain connects TRBV23-1 to TRBJ1-2; tentatively, D is TRBD1 (5 bases). TRBV23-1 is given ORF status, its function remaining uncertain. The V end lost 7 bases, the J end lost 2 bases, and 23 bases lay between the germline ends. The CDR3 is 17 amino acids. The CDR3 bases are TGCGCCAGCAAACACAAAAAAGGACGGGGCCTAAACTATGGCTACACCTTC. It encodes CASKHKKGRGLNYGYTF.

A word on this clone: Distinct nucleotide sequences in the sample also encode this CDR3. V and J are TRBV7-3 and TRBJ2-1, with D perhaps matching TRBD1 or TRBD2 (5 bases each). V was cut by 5 bases and J by 4 bases, with 12 bases left in between. Germline values: CDR1 SGHTA, CDR2 FQGTGA. The CDR3 is made up of 14 amino acids. The CDR3 loop reads CASSPGQTYNEQFF. CDR3 nucleotides: TGTGCCAGCAGCCCGGGGCAGACTTACAATGAGCAGTTCTTC.

V is TRBV9 and J is TRBJ2-2, with D possibly TRBD2 on 5 matching bases. Between the trimmed V and J ends, which lost 0 bases and 5 bases, there was a span of 11 bases. This CDR3 contains 15 residues. Germline V lookup: CDR1 SGDLS, CDR2 YYNGEE. The CDR3, as DNA: TGTGCCAGCAGCGTAGACGGACTGAGGACCGGGGAGCTGTTTTTT. Translating gives CASSVDGLRTGELFF.

The genes are TRBV14 and TRBJ2-7, with TRBD2 matching 7 bases. There are 15 residues in the CDR3. In germline, CDR1 is SGHDN, CDR2 FVKESK. V dropped 0 bases and J dropped 3; count of bases not matched to a gene: 5. The CDR3: CASSQEELAIYEQYF. CDR3 coding DNA: TGTGCCAGCAGCCAAGAGGAACTAGCGATCTACGAGCAGTACTTC.

The genes are TRBV24-1 and TRBJ2-1; D gene uncertain. Germline V gene sequence: CDR1 KGHDR, CDR2 SFDVKD. The CDR3 extends over 14 amino acids. V was trimmed by 1 base and J by 5 bases, leaving 8 bases between them. CDR3: CATSDFGMNNEQFF. In DNA, the CDR3 is TGTGCCACCAGTGATTTTGGGATGAACAATGAGCAGTTCTTC.

This chain uses TRBV6-5 with TRBJ1-1, with 8 bases that match TRBD1. The length of the CDR3 is 15 residues. CDR1 MNHEY and CDR2 SVGAGI come from the germline V gene. Trimming removed 0 bases from V and 4 bases from J; junction bases left unmatched: 4. CDR3 DNA sequence: TGTGCCAGCAGTTACTCCCCAGGGACAGGCACTGAAGCTTTCTTT. Translating gives CASSYSPGTGTEAFF.

The gene calls are TRBV7-2 and TRBJ1-5, with no clear D. Looked up from germline, CDR1 is SGHTA and CDR2 is FQGNSA. The CDR3 length is 16 residues. The germline V and J ends were trimmed by 1 base and 0 bases, with 10 bases remaining between them. The chain's CDR3 is CASSLVGSGSNQPQHF. The CDR3, as DNA: TGTGCCAGCAGCTTAGTAGGGTCAGGTAGCAATCAGCCCCAGCATTTT.

V and J are TRBV19 and TRBJ1-1, with TRBD1 identical over 7 bases. CDR3 length: 17 residues. V was clipped by 6 bases and J by 0 bases; unmatched bases: 13. The germline V gene encodes CDR1 LNHDA and CDR2 SQIVND (reference sequence). CDR3 in DNA: TGTGCCAGTAGCCGTCCACAGGGGCTCCAAATGAACACTGAAGCTTTCTTT. The encoded protein is CASSRPQGLQMNTEAFF.

The V gene is TRBV11-2, the J gene TRBJ2-3, with D perhaps TRBD2 (5 bases). Trimming took off 4 bases at V and 2 bases at J, with 16 bases between the two ends. In germline, CDR1 is SGHAT, CDR2 FQNNGV. CDR3 length equals 16 residues. The CDR3 here is CASSSRATRVTDTQYF. For the CDR3, the DNA is TGTGCCAGCAGCTCCCGGGCCACTAGAGTCACAGATACGCAGTATTTT.

Here the CDR3 DNA reads TGTGCCAGCAGTTCCCGGGACGCGAGCTCCTATAATTCACCCCTCCACTTT. This sequence encodes CASSSRDASSYNSPLHF. The rearrangement links TRBV28 to TRBJ1-6, with a tentative D call TRBD1 (5 bases). The CDR3 runs 17 residues. Germline V gene sequence: CDR1 MDHEN, CDR2 SYDVKM. The germline V and J ends were trimmed by 4 bases and 0 bases, with 13 bases remaining between them.

The rearrangement uses TRBV12-2 and TRBJ1-5. TRBV12-2 is deemed a pseudogene. The CDR3 spans 17 residues. In nucleotides, the CDR3 is TGTGCAAGTCGCCCATGGTCTATAGGTTGGGGCAATCAGCCCCAGCATTTT. This translates into CASRPWSIGWGNQPQHF.

This chain uses TRBV14 with TRBJ2-7; 9 bases fit TRBD1. The germline V gene has CDR1 SGHDN and CDR2 FVKESK. The V gene end was trimmed by 3 bases and the J gene end by 7 bases; junction bases not matched to a gene: 1. The CDR3 runs 12 residues. CDR3 sequence (DNA): TGTGCCAGCAGCCACGGGACAGGGGAGCAGTACTTC. Translation gives CASSHGTGEQYF.

This clone was detected only once. The rearrangement uses TRBV15 and TRBJ2-1; 14 nucleotides agree with TRBD2. Germline V gives CDR1 LNHNV, CDR2 YYDKDF (reference sequence). V lost 0 bases to trimming and J lost 8 bases; unmatched junction nucleotides: 12. CDR3 size: 19 residues. The CDR3 here is CATSRDQATSGRVGDEQFF. DNA of the CDR3: TGTGCCACCAGCAGAGATCAAGCGACTAGCGGGAGGGTAGGTGATGAGCAGTTCTTC.

This sequence joins TRBV27 and TRBJ2-1, with unresolved D. The CDR3 sequence is 12 residues long. V was pared by 5 bases and J by 0 bases, with 2 bases between. Germline V gives CDR1 MNHEY, CDR2 SMNVEV (reference sequence). CDR3 bases: TGTGCCAGCAGTCCCTCCTACAATGAGCAGTTCTTC. Translating it yields CASSPSYNEQFF.

The chain uses TRBV7-2 and TRBJ1-1; TRBD1 might be the D (5 bases). From germline, CDR1 is SGHTA and CDR2 FQGNSA. The CDR3 length is 14 residues. The V gene lost 1 base and the J gene lost 5 bases, with 11 bases spanning the gap. CDR3 in amino acids: CASSLEGRGTEAFF. The CDR3 DNA sequence: TGTGCCAGCAGCTTAGAGGGACGTGGAACTGAAGCTTTCTTT.

The chain recombines TRBV27 with TRBJ2-7; 11 nucleotides align to TRBD1. CDR1 and CDR2 (germline): MNHEY, SMNVEV (reference sequence). Unmatched junction bases numbered 5, after V lost 4 bases and J lost 6 bases. The CDR3 loop spans 14 amino acids. CDR3 coding DNA: TGTGCCAGCAGTTCATGGACAGGGGGCGTCGAGCAGTACTTC. Translation gives CASSSWTGGVEQYF.

The CDR3 DNA sequence: TGTGCCAGCAGCCCAGGCCGTCGACAGGGGGCGGGTGGCTACACCTTC. Its translation: CASSPGRRQGAGGYTF. The gene calls are TRBV7-3 and TRBJ1-2, with 10 nucleotides matching TRBD1. Germline trimming cut 5 bases from V and 7 bases from J; bases unmatched to any gene: 13. Germline V gene sequence: CDR1 SGHTA, CDR2 FQGTGA. This CDR3 contains 16 residues.

This chain links TRBV27 with TRBJ2-7; 8 positions match TRBD2. V lost 4 bases to trimming and J lost 0 bases; unmatched junction nucleotides: 5. This CDR3 is 15 amino acids long. The germline gives CDR1 MNHEY, CDR2 SMNVEV (reference sequence). CDR3 bases: TGTGCCAGCAGTTGGGGCGGGAGGTCCTCCTACGAGCAGTACTTC. Translation: CASSWGGRSSYEQYF.